This is a list of T cell receptor beta chains from one sample in a study of blood T cell repertoires in COVID-19. Sequencing was performed with immunoSEQ multiplex PCR; in TCRdb, only in-frame clones are kept and a portion is missing. The sample gives 130,000 or so clones, 60% to 80% of which show up once; about 1.9% is in the top ten. The source material was peripheral blood. The receptor source for this set is a woman in her seventies with acute or convalescent COVID-19. The CDR3 runs from the conserved cysteine through the conserved F or W. The D gene is left open where the match is weak. Size is stated for part of the rows, as once, few or many counts, or as a class when the clone is expanded.

v_gene: TRBV5-1; abundance: NA; len: 14; d_gene: NA; j_gene: TRBJ1-2; CDR3nt: TGCGCCAGCAGCTGGGGCACCTCTAACTATGGCTACACCTTC; CDR3aa: CASSWGTSNYGYTF
v_gene: TRBV18; abundance: NA; len: 15; d_gene: TRBD1; j_gene: TRBJ1-2; CDR3nt: TGTGCCAGCTCACCGAATTCAGGACAGGCGGCTGGCTACACCTTC; CDR3aa: CASSPNSGQAAGYTF
v_gene: TRBV7-2; abundance: NA; len: 15; d_gene: TRBD1; j_gene: TRBJ1-2; CDR3nt: TGTGCCAGCAGCTTACCCCCCCAGGGGGCGTATGGCTACACCTTC; CDR3aa: CASSLPPQGAYGYTF
v_gene: TRBV5-4; abundance: NA; len: 15; d_gene: NA; j_gene: TRBJ1-1; CDR3nt: TGTGCCAGCAGCCTGGGTGAGCGATGGAACACTGAAGCTTTCTTT; CDR3aa: CASSLGERWNTEAFF
v_gene: TRBV7-2; abundance: NA; len: 13; d_gene: NA; j_gene: TRBJ1-5; CDR3nt: TGTGCCAGCAGCTTGGGCGTAAATCAGCCCCAGCATTTT; CDR3aa: CASSLGVNQPQHF
v_gene: TRBV7-8; abundance: once; len: 14; d_gene: NA; j_gene: TRBJ2-7; CDR3nt: TGTGCCAGCAGCTCTAGCGTTAGCTCCTACGAGCAGTACTTC; CDR3aa: CASSSSVSSYEQYF
v_gene: TRBV4-3; abundance: NA; len: 21; d_gene: TRBD2; j_gene: TRBJ2-6; CDR3nt: TGCGCCAGCAGCCAAGTTCTCCCTCGGACTAGCGGGGGGCGCGGGGCCAACGTCCTGACTTTC; CDR3aa: CASSQVLPRTSGGRGANVLTF
v_gene: TRBV5-5; abundance: NA; len: 17; d_gene: TRBD2; j_gene: TRBJ2-1; CDR3nt: TGTGCCAGCAGCTCCAGACTAGCGGGGGGTTGGACGGGTGAGCAGTTCTTC; CDR3aa: CASSSRLAGGWTGEQFF
v_gene: TRBV5-4; abundance: NA; len: 17; d_gene: TRBD2; j_gene: TRBJ2-1; CDR3nt: TGTGCCAGCAGCTGGACTGAGCTAGCGGGAGGGGGTAATGAGCAGTTCTTC; CDR3aa: CASSWTELAGGGNEQFF
v_gene: TRBV7-2; abundance: NA; len: 16; d_gene: NA; j_gene: TRBJ2-3; CDR3nt: TGTGCCAGCAGCCCAAAGACAGGTTTGGGCACAGATACGCAGTATTTT; CDR3aa: CASSPKTGLGTDTQYF
v_gene: TRBV27; abundance: few; len: 15; d_gene: TRBD2; j_gene: TRBJ2-3; CDR3nt: TGTGCCAGCAGTTTCCTAGCGGGAGTTCGTGATACGCAGTATTTT; CDR3aa: CASSFLAGVRDTQYF
v_gene: TRBV12-5; abundance: few; len: 13; d_gene: TRBD1; j_gene: TRBJ2-7; CDR3nt: TGTGCTAGTGCCTGGGACAGGGCGTCCGAGCAGTACTTC; CDR3aa: CASAWDRASEQYF
v_gene: TRBV6-1; abundance: many; len: 15; d_gene: NA; j_gene: TRBJ2-6; CDR3nt: TGTGCCAGCAGCGAAGGACAGTCTGGGGCCAACGTCCTGACTTTC; CDR3aa: CASSEGQSGANVLTF
v_gene: TRBV27; abundance: NA; len: 15; d_gene: TRBD1; j_gene: TRBJ2-2; CDR3nt: TGTGCCAGCAGTCCCCGGACAGGGAGCACCGGGGAGCTGTTTTTT; CDR3aa: CASSPRTGSTGELFF
v_gene: TRBV6-2/TRBV6-3; abundance: NA; len: 17; d_gene: TRBD2; j_gene: TRBJ2-3; CDR3nt: TGTGCCAGCAGTTACGACCAGCGGGGGGGCCGGGTAGATACGCAGTATTTT; CDR3aa: CASSYDQRGGRVDTQYF
v_gene: TRBV5-1; abundance: NA; len: 16; d_gene: TRBD2; j_gene: TRBJ2-3; CDR3nt: TGCGCCAGCAGCCCCTCGTCGGGAGGGCTTCAGGGTACGCAGTATTTT; CDR3aa: CASSPSSGGLQGTQYF
v_gene: TRBV10-3; abundance: NA; len: 14; d_gene: TRBD2; j_gene: TRBJ2-1; CDR3nt: TGTGCCATCAGTGGGGGACTAGCGGGGAATGAGCAGTTCTTC; CDR3aa: CAISGGLAGNEQFF
v_gene: TRBV24-1; abundance: NA; len: 14; d_gene: NA; j_gene: TRBJ2-2; CDR3nt: TGTGCCACCAGTGCGCGACTTAACACCGGGGAGCTGTTTTTT; CDR3aa: CATSARLNTGELFF
v_gene: TRBV6-6; abundance: NA; len: 12; d_gene: NA; j_gene: TRBJ1-2; CDR3nt: TGTGCCAGCAGCCCGACAGGCGCTGGCTACACCTTC; CDR3aa: CASSPTGAGYTF
v_gene: TRBV7-9; abundance: NA; len: 15; d_gene: TRBD1; j_gene: TRBJ1-5; CDR3nt: TGTGCCAGCAGCACAGGGACAGGGGTTGCGCAGCCCCAGCATTTT; CDR3aa: CASSTGTGVAQPQHF
v_gene: TRBV7-9; abundance: NA; len: 13; d_gene: NA; j_gene: TRBJ2-5; CDR3nt: TGTGCCAGCAGCTCCAAGGGGCGAGAGACCCAGTACTTC; CDR3aa: CASSSKGRETQYF
v_gene: TRBV11-2; abundance: NA; len: 15; d_gene: TRBD1; j_gene: TRBJ1-6; CDR3nt: TGTGCCAGCAGCCACGGGGACAGGACAAATTCACCCCTCCACTTT; CDR3aa: CASSHGDRTNSPLHF
v_gene: TRBV9; abundance: few; len: 13; d_gene: TRBD1; j_gene: TRBJ2-7; CDR3nt: TGTGCCAGCAGCGCGGGCAACAGGGGCGAGCAGTACTTC; CDR3aa: CASSAGNRGEQYF
v_gene: TRBV7-9; abundance: once; len: 14; d_gene: NA; j_gene: TRBJ1-2; CDR3nt: TGTGCCAGCAGCTTAGCGACCGGGAGCTATGGCTACACCTTC; CDR3aa: CASSLATGSYGYTF
v_gene: TRBV12-3/TRBV12-4; abundance: NA; len: 12; d_gene: TRBD1; j_gene: TRBJ2-3; CDR3nt: TGTGCCAGCAGTTTAGTGTGGGACAGGGTGTATTTT; CDR3aa: CASSLVWDRVYF
v_gene: TRBV7-2; abundance: NA; len: 16; d_gene: TRBD2; j_gene: TRBJ2-7; CDR3nt: TGTGCCAGCAGCTTTATAGCGGGGGGCCCACCCTACGAGCAGTACTTC; CDR3aa: CASSFIAGGPPYEQYF
v_gene: TRBV12-3/TRBV12-4; abundance: NA; len: 13; d_gene: TRBD1; j_gene: TRBJ1-5; CDR3nt: TGTGCCAGCAGATGGGACAGGGGGAAGCCCCAGCATTTT; CDR3aa: CASRWDRGKPQHF
v_gene: TRBV4-1; abundance: NA; len: 16; d_gene: TRBD1; j_gene: TRBJ2-1; CDR3nt: TGCGCCAGCAGCCAAGATAGGACAGGGGCCTACAATGAGCAGTTCTTC; CDR3aa: CASSQDRTGAYNEQFF
v_gene: TRBV19; abundance: NA; len: 13; d_gene: TRBD1; j_gene: TRBJ1-5; CDR3nt: TGTGCCAGCCGAAGGGACAGTAATCAGCCCCAGCATTTT; CDR3aa: CASRRDSNQPQHF
v_gene: TRBV19; abundance: NA; len: 11; d_gene: NA; j_gene: TRBJ2-2; CDR3nt: TGTGCCAGTAGCACTACAGGGGAGCTGTTTTTT; CDR3aa: CASSTTGELFF
v_gene: TRBV24-1; abundance: NA; len: 15; d_gene: TRBD1; j_gene: TRBJ2-7; CDR3nt: TGTGCCACCAGTGTGGGGACAGGGGTAACCTACGAGCAGTACTTC; CDR3aa: CATSVGTGVTYEQYF
v_gene: TRBV28; abundance: once; len: 20; d_gene: TRBD2; j_gene: TRBJ2-2; CDR3nt: TGTGCCAGCAGTTTACCAACCGGGACTAGCGGGAAAGGGGATGCCGGGGAGCTGTTTTTT; CDR3aa: CASSLPTGTSGKGDAGELFF
v_gene: TRBV6-1; abundance: few; len: 15; d_gene: TRBD1; j_gene: TRBJ1-5; CDR3nt: TGTGCCAGCAGTGAAAGGGACAGGGGCAATCAGCCCCAGCATTTT; CDR3aa: CASSERDRGNQPQHF
v_gene: TRBV4-3; abundance: NA; len: 15; d_gene: NA; j_gene: TRBJ2-1; CDR3nt: TGCGCCAGCAGCCAAGAGGGGGGATCCTACAATGAGCAGTTCTTC; CDR3aa: CASSQEGGSYNEQFF
v_gene: TRBV19; abundance: once; len: 11; d_gene: NA; j_gene: TRBJ2-7; CDR3nt: TGTGCCAGTAGTACCCCCGGAGGGCAGTACTTC; CDR3aa: CASSTPGGQYF
v_gene: TRBV19; abundance: NA; len: 13; d_gene: NA; j_gene: TRBJ2-5; CDR3nt: TGTGCCAGTAGTCCGGGGACTCCTGGGACCCAGTACTTC; CDR3aa: CASSPGTPGTQYF
v_gene: TRBV6-2/TRBV6-3; abundance: once; len: 16; d_gene: TRBD2; j_gene: TRBJ2-5; CDR3nt: TGTGCCAGCAGTTATGGGGCGGGGGGGCCCCCAGAGACCCAGTACTTC; CDR3aa: CASSYGAGGPPETQYF
v_gene: TRBV18; abundance: NA; len: 15; d_gene: NA; j_gene: TRBJ1-2; CDR3nt: TGTGCCAGCTCACCACCGATTGGCGGTCACTATGGCTACACCTTC; CDR3aa: CASSPPIGGHYGYTF
v_gene: TRBV10-2; abundance: NA; len: 12; d_gene: NA; j_gene: TRBJ1-4; CDR3nt: TGCGCCAGCAGTCCGGAGGGGGAAAAACTGTTTTTT; CDR3aa: CASSPEGEKLFF
v_gene: TRBV2; abundance: NA; len: 14; d_gene: NA; j_gene: TRBJ2-5; CDR3nt: TGTGCCAGCAGTCCCGCAGAACCCCCAGAGACCCAGTACTTC; CDR3aa: CASSPAEPPETQYF
v_gene: TRBV24-1; abundance: NA; len: 16; d_gene: NA; j_gene: TRBJ2-1; CDR3nt: TGTGCCACCAGTGAACCGGGACTCAAGGACCACAATGAGCAGTTCTTC; CDR3aa: CATSEPGLKDHNEQFF
v_gene: TRBV7-2; abundance: NA; len: 13; d_gene: TRBD1; j_gene: TRBJ2-5; CDR3nt: TGTGCCAGCAGCTCCGACAGGGGAGAGACCCAGTACTTC; CDR3aa: CASSSDRGETQYF
v_gene: TRBV6-2/TRBV6-3; abundance: NA; len: 17; d_gene: TRBD2; j_gene: TRBJ2-7; CDR3nt: TGTGCCAGCAGTTACTCTGGCGGCGGGGGACCGTTGGACGAGCAGTACTTC; CDR3aa: CASSYSGGGGPLDEQYF
v_gene: TRBV7-2; abundance: NA; len: 14; d_gene: NA; j_gene: TRBJ1-2; CDR3nt: TGTGCCAGCAGCTTATGGGGGCGCCGAGAGGGCTACACCTTC; CDR3aa: CASSLWGRREGYTF
v_gene: TRBV24-1; abundance: NA; len: 15; d_gene: NA; j_gene: TRBJ2-1; CDR3nt: TGTGCCACCAGTGATAGGGAGAGCTCCTACAATGAGCAGTTCTTC; CDR3aa: CATSDRESSYNEQFF
v_gene: TRBV10-3; abundance: NA; len: 15; d_gene: NA; j_gene: TRBJ1-1; CDR3nt: TGTGCCATCAGTGAGCCGGGTCGCGCGAACACTGAAGCTTTCTTT; CDR3aa: CAISEPGRANTEAFF
v_gene: TRBV2; abundance: NA; len: 12; d_gene: NA; j_gene: TRBJ1-4; CDR3nt: TGTGCCAGTACGGACGGGGGGCGAACACTGTTTTTT; CDR3aa: CASTDGGRTLFF
v_gene: TRBV19; abundance: NA; len: 13; d_gene: NA; j_gene: TRBJ1-1; CDR3nt: TGTGCCAGTAGTATAGTACAGAACACTGAAGCTTTCTTT; CDR3aa: CASSIVQNTEAFF
v_gene: TRBV12-3/TRBV12-4; abundance: NA; len: 11; d_gene: NA; j_gene: TRBJ1-4; CDR3nt: TGTGCCAGCAGTCTTGAACAGAAACTGTTTTTT; CDR3aa: CASSLEQKLFF
v_gene: TRBV4-3; abundance: NA; len: 21; d_gene: TRBD2; j_gene: TRBJ2-2; CDR3nt: TGCGCCAGCAGCCAAGGGGCTAGCGGGGGCCTAGATTACCTGAACACCGGGGAGCTGTTTTTT; CDR3aa: CASSQGASGGLDYLNTGELFF
v_gene: TRBV3-1/TRBV3-2; abundance: NA; len: 15; d_gene: NA; j_gene: TRBJ2-1; CDR3nt: TGTGCCAGCAGCCAGTCGGGACAAGGGGTCAATGAGCAGTTCTTC; CDR3aa: CASSQSGQGVNEQFF
v_gene: TRBV7-9; abundance: NA; len: 14; d_gene: TRBD1; j_gene: TRBJ1-2; CDR3nt: TGTGCCAGCAGCGCCAGGGGGCGCGACTATGGCTACACCTTC; CDR3aa: CASSARGRDYGYTF
v_gene: TRBV5-1; abundance: NA; len: 17; d_gene: NA; j_gene: TRBJ1-1; CDR3nt: TGCGCCAGCAGCTTTGGGGCGGGGGGACTCATGAACACTGAAGCTTTCTTT; CDR3aa: CASSFGAGGLMNTEAFF